These 10 T cell receptor beta chains were sequenced from one sample in a study of spatial heterogeneity in lung cancer. TCRdb recomputed calls from the 5' RACE reads with MiXCR, one row per CDR3 protein. The sample holds about 85,000 distinct CDR3 sequences; approximately 21% are singletons and the top ten take 6.2%. The sample's time point: sample taken at primary tumor resection. No cells were sorted before sequencing. The whole RNA sequenced was extracted from tumor, nontumor lung or frozen PBMC. This specimen consisted of PBMCs, obtained at surgery. The receptors stem from a male donor with early-stage non-small cell lung cancer.

This clonotype was counted only a few times. The J gene is TRBJ2-3, the V gene TRBV25-1, with 10 bases lining up with TRBD1. The V gene end was trimmed by 7 bases and the J gene end by 3 bases; junction bases not matched to a gene: 10. In germline, CDR1 is MGHDK, CDR2 SYGVNS. CDR3 length equals 16 residues. CDR3: CASNQESGQGTDTQYF. The CDR3 nucleotides read TGTGCCAGCAACCAAGAGTCGGGACAGGGGACAGATACGCAGTATTTT.

This chain uses TRBV7-6 with TRBJ2-1; TRBD1 is a possible D gene (5 bases). The CDR3 runs to 13 residues. V was pared by 5 bases and J by 4 bases, with 9 bases between. The germline V gene encodes CDR1 SGHVS and CDR2 FNYEAQ. CDR3 nucleotide sequence: TGTGCCAGCAGCGGTAGACAGTACAATGAGCAGTTCTTC. Translating gives CASSGRQYNEQFF.

This chain links TRBV3-1 with TRBJ2-2, with D possibly TRBD2 on 5 matching bases. The CDR3 has 15 amino acids. Germline V gives CDR1 LGHDT, CDR2 YNNKEL (reference sequence). Trimming took off 5 bases at V and 0 bases at J, with 10 bases between the two ends. The CDR3, as DNA: TGTGCCAGCAGCGCATGGGAGACGAACACCGGGGAGCTGTTTTTT. Its translation is CASSAWETNTGELFF.

The chain carries TRBV7-9 and TRBJ2-7; 11 bases are shared with TRBD2. CDR1 and CDR2 (germline): SEHNR, FQNEAQ (reference sequence). The CDR3 runs 15 residues. Unmatched junction bases numbered 6, after V lost 5 bases and J lost 3 bases. The CDR3 reads CASSPAGTSGYEQYF. As DNA, the CDR3 is TGTGCCAGCAGCCCGGCCGGGACTAGCGGCTACGAGCAGTACTTC.

On this clonotype itself: The junction shows a germline mismatch at one end, possibly a read error. This chain connects TRBV7-7 to TRBJ2-7; D may be TRBD1 (6 bases). Germline V CDR1 and CDR2: SSHAT, FNYEAQ (reference sequence). The CDR3 spans 13 residues. This chain's CDR3 is CASSPQGPYEQYF. The CDR3 DNA is TGTGCTAGCAGCCCACAGGGTCCCTACGAGCAGTACTTC.

This clonotype was detected a few times. V usage is TRBV30 and J usage is TRBJ1-3; D remains ambiguous. The V end was cut by 0 bases, the J end by 3 bases, with 6 bases between. CDR1 GTSNPN and CDR2 SVGIG come from the germline V gene (reference sequence). The CDR3 consists of 13 residues. CDR3 in amino acids: CAWSVGYGNTIYF. The CDR3 DNA is TGTGCCTGGAGTGTGGGCTATGGAAACACCATATATTTT.

There are a few counts of this clonotype. The rearrangement uses TRBV2 and TRBJ2-6; D is undetermined. The CDR3 runs 16 residues. Per germline, CDR1 SNHLY and CDR2 FYNNEI. Trimming shortened V by 1 base and J by 0 bases, and 7 bases separated the two germline ends. CDR3 sequence (DNA): TGTGCCAGCAGTGAAGTTCGGTTCTCTGGGGCCAACGTCCTGACTTTC. The encoded protein is CASSEVRFSGANVLTF.

This clonotype has a handful of counts. This chain links TRBV6-2 or TRBV6-3 with TRBJ1-5, with 7 bases that match TRBD1. This CDR3 spans 17 amino acids. Germline V lookup: CDR1 MNHEY, CDR2 SVGEGT. Unmatched junction bases numbered 9, after V lost 2 bases and J lost 2 bases. DNA of the CDR3: TGTGCCAGCAGTTACCCTAACAGGGGAGGGGGCAATCAGCCCCAGCATTTT. It yields the protein CASSYPNRGGGNQPQHF.

This clonotype was seen only a few times. The V and J genes are TRBV18 and TRBJ1-2; 8 bases are shared with TRBD1. The CDR3 runs 14 residues. Trimming cost V 6 bases and J 6 bases; bases outside gene matches: 9. Germline CDR1 and CDR2: KGHSH and LQKENI. The CDR3 sequence: CASSWMDRVDGYTF. CDR3 DNA sequence: TGTGCCAGCTCCTGGATGGACAGGGTGGATGGCTACACCTTC.

The chain uses TRBV24-1 and TRBJ1-2; maybe TRBD1 (6 bases). Looked up from germline, CDR1 is KGHDR and CDR2 is SFDVKD. V was trimmed by 1 base and J by 2 bases, leaving 7 bases between them. This CDR3 is built from 14 residues. CDR3 loop: CATSDLTGNYGYTF. The CDR3 coding sequence is TGTGCCACCAGTGATTTAACAGGGAACTATGGCTACACCTTC.